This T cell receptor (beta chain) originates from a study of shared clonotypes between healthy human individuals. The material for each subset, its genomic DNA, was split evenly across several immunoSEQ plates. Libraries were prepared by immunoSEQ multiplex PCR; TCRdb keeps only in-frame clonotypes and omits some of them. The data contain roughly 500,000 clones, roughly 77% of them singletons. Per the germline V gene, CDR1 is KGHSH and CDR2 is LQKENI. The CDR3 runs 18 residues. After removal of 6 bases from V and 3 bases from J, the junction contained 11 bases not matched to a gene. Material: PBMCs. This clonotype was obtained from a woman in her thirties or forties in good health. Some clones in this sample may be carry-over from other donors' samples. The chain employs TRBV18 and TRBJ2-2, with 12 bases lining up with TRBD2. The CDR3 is CASSTWRLAGVHTGELFF. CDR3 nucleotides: TGTGCCAGCTCCACCTGGCGACTAGCGGGAGTACACACCGGGGAGCTGTTTTTT.